A single sample gave rise to the 7 T cell receptor beta chains below, sequenced in a study of T cell responses to AZD1222 COVID-19 vaccine. Data came from immunoSEQ multiplex PCR; TCRdb stores just in-frame clones and leaves some out. The sample holds around 50,000 clones; 89% are singletons and the top ten take 5.3%. Source: peripheral blood, taken 28 days after the second AZD1222 dose. These receptors were obtained from an adult who received the AZD1222 COVID-19 vaccine.

The chain recombines TRBV29-1 with TRBJ2-7; D may be TRBD1 (6 bases). The CDR3 consists of 15 residues. Trimming removed 4 bases at V and 0 bases at J, with 16 bases between. CDR1 and CDR2 from the germline V gene are SQVTM and ANQGSEA. CDR3 loop: CSVAGDAETSYEQYF. In DNA, the CDR3 is TGCAGCGTTGCAGGGGACGCCGAAACCTCCTACGAGCAGTACTTC.

This clone was counted a single time. The chain carries TRBV7-2 and TRBJ2-6; the D gene is possibly TRBD1 (5 bases). The CDR3 has 16 residues. CDR1 is SGHTA and CDR2 is FQGNSA in the germline V gene. V was cut by 1 base and J by 0 bases, with 7 bases left in between. The CDR3, as DNA: TGTGCCAGCAGCTTAGACAGGCGCTCTGGGGCCAACGTCCTGACTTTC. Its translation is CASSLDRRSGANVLTF.

This clone was observed a handful of times. The rearrangement joins TRBV19 to TRBJ1-1; 9 nucleotides line up with TRBD1. CDR1 is LNHDA and CDR2 is SQIVND in the germline V gene (reference sequence). This CDR3 has 13 amino acids. J was trimmed by 5 bases and V by 5 bases; bases with no gene match: 3. The DNA of the CDR3 is TGTGCCAGTAGTCGACAGGGGGGAACTGAAGCTTTCTTT. Encoded protein: CASSRQGGTEAFF.

The chain couples TRBV10-3 to TRBJ2-4, with D perhaps given as TRBD1 or TRBD2 (5 bases each). Between the trimmed V and J ends, which lost 3 bases and 3 bases, there was a span of 15 bases. This CDR3 spans 16 amino acids. CDR1 and CDR2 (germline): ENHRY, SYGVKD. The CDR3 bases are TGTGCCATCAGTGATTCGGGCGATGGGGGCAAAAACATTCAGTACTTC. As protein: CAISDSGDGGKNIQYF.

The rearrangement uses TRBV28 and TRBJ1-5; D not resolved. CDR1 is MDHEN, CDR2 SYDVKM, per germline. This CDR3 has 17 residues. The V and J ends lost 6 bases and 4 bases respectively, with 22 bases between them. The CDR3 region has the DNA TGTGCCAGCAGAACGATAGGTGGGCTTTTTGGTAATCAGCCCCAGCATTTT. Encoded protein: CASRTIGGLFGNQPQHF.

V usage is TRBV7-6 and J usage is TRBJ2-2, with TRBD2 matching over 11 bases. V was clipped by 6 bases and J by 4 bases; unmatched bases: 7. CDR1 and CDR2 (germline): SGHVS, FNYEAQ. The CDR3 consists of 16 residues. The CDR3 DNA is TGTGCCAGCAGGACCGGGACTAGCGGCTCCACCGGGGAGCTGTTTTTT. It encodes CASRTGTSGSTGELFF. Full variable domain (remainder filled in from reference TRBV7-6 and TRBJ2-2): GAGVSQSPRYKVTKRGQDVALRCDPISGHVSLYWYRQALGQGPEFLTYFNYEAQQDKSGLPNDRFSAERPEGSISTLTIQRTEQRDSAMYRCASRTGTSGSTGELFFGEGSRLTVL.

This chain connects TRBV11-2 to TRBJ2-7, with a possible D match to TRBD2 (6 bases). The CDR3 contains 16 residues. Germline V CDR1 and CDR2: SGHAT, FQNNGV. V lost 3 bases and J lost 6, with 21 bases in between. The CDR3 DNA reads TGTGCCAGCAGCTTCTTCGGCGGGGTGGGCTCGGGCGAGCAGTACTTC. Translating gives CASSFFGGVGSGEQYF.